The present entry profiles one T cell receptor beta chain with its context. This specimen comes from a study of T cell responses to AZD1222 COVID-19 vaccine. Sequenced by immunoSEQ multiplex PCR; TCRdb stores in-frame clones only, minus some. The repertoire consists of about 120,000 clones, with around 88% occurring once and the leading ten covering 6.5% to 7.5%. It was second doses at about 4 or about 12 weeks that were pooled. The CDR3 loop spans 16 amino acids. Germline CDR1 is SGHRS and CDR2 is YFSETQ. V trimming: 4 bases; J trimming: 3 bases; junction bases outside the gene matches: 10. The TCR originated in an adult who received the AZD1222 COVID-19 vaccine. Here the sequenced sample was peripheral blood, taken 28 days after the second AZD1222 dose. This chain joins TRBV5-1 and TRBJ2-3, with TRBD1 matching 8 bases. The CDR3 DNA sequence: TGCGCCAGCAGCCCCTCGGCCGACAGGGGAACAGATACGCAGTATTTT. It yields the protein CASSPSADRGTDTQYF.